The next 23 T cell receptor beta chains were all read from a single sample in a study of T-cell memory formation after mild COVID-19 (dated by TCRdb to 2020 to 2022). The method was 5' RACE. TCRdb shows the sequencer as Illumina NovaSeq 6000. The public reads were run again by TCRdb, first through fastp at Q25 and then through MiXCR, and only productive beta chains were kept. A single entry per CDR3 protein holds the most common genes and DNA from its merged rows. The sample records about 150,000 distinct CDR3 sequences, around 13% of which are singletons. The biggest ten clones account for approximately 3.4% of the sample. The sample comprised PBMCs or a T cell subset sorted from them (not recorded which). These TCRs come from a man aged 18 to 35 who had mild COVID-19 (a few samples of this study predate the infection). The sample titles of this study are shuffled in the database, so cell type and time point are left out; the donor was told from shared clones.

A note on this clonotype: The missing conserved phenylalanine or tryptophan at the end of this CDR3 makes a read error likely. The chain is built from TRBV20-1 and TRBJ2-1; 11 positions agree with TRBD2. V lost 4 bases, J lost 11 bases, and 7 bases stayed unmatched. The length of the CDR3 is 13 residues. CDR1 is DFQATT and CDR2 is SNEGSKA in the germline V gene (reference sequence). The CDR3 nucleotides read TGCAGTGCTATTACTAGCGGGGGAGGCAAGCAGTTCCTC. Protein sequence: CSAITSGGGKQFL.

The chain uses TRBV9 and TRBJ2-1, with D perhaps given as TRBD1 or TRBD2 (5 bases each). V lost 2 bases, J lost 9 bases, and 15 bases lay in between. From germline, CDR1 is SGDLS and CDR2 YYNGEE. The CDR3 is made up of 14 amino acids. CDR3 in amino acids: CASSVGVGRGEQFF. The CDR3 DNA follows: TGTGCCAGCAGCGTGGGGGTGGGCCGGGGTGAGCAGTTCTTC. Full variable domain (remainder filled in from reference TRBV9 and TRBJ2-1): DSGVTQTPKHLITATGQRVTLRCSPRSGDLSVYWYQQSLDQGLQFLIQYYNGEERAKGNILERFSAQQFPDLHSELNLSSLELGDSALYFCASSVGVGRGEQFFGPGTRLTVL.

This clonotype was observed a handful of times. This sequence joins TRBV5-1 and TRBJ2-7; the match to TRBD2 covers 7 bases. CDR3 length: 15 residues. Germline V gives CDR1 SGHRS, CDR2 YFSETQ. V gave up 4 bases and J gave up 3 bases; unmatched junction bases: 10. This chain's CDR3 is CASSPGDYGNYEQYV. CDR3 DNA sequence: TGCGCCAGCAGCCCGGGGGACTATGGGAACTACGAGCAGTACGTC.

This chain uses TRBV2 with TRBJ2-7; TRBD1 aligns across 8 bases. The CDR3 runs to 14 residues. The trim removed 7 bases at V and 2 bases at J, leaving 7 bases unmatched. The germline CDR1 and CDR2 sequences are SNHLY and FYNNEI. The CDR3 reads CASKQGASPYEQYF. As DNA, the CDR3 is TGTGCCAGCAAGCAGGGGGCCTCTCCCTACGAGCAGTACTTC.

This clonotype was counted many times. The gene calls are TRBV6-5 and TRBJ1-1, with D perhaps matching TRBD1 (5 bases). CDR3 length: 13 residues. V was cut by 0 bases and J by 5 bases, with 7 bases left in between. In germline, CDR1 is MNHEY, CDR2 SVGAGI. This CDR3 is CASSYSRGTEAFF. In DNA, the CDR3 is TGTGCCAGCAGTTACTCGAGGGGTACTGAAGCTTTCTTT.

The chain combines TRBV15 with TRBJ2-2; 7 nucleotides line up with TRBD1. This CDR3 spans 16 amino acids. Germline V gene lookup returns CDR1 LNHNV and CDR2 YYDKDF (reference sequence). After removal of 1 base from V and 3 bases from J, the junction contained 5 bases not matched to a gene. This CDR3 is CATSRAGGTDTGELFF. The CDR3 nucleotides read TGTGCCACCAGCAGAGCAGGGGGTACGGACACCGGGGAGCTGTTTTTT.

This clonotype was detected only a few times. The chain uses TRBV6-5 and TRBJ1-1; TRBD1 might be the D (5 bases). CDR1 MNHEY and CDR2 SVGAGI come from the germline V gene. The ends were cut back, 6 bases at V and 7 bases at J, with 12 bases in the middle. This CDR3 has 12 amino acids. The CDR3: CASRRGRIEAFF. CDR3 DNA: TGTGCCAGCAGACGGGGACGGATTGAAGCTTTCTTT.

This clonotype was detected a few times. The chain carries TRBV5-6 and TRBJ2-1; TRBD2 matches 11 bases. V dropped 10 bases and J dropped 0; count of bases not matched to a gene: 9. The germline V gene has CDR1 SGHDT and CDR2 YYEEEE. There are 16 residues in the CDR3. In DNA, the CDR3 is TGTGCCGGAACTAGCGGGGGCCCTTTCTCCTACAATGAGCAGTTCTTC. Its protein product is CAGTSGGPFSYNEQFF.

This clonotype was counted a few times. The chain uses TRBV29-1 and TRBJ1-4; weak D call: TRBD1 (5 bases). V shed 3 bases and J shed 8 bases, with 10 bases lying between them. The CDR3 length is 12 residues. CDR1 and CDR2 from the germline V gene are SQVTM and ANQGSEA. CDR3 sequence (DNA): TGCAGCGTTGAGTTGGGGCGGGAAAAACTGTTTTTT. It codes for CSVELGREKLFF.

The CDR3 bases are TGTGCCCAAGATCTGATAGAGAACCCCAGCTCTGGGGCCAACGTCCTGACTTTC. This translates into CAQDLIENPSSGANVLTF. This chain connects TRBV25-1 to TRBJ2-6; D gene unclear. CDR1 MGHDK and CDR2 SYGVNS come from the germline V gene. The CDR3 is 18 amino acids. V lost 11 bases, J lost 0 bases, and 23 bases lay in between.

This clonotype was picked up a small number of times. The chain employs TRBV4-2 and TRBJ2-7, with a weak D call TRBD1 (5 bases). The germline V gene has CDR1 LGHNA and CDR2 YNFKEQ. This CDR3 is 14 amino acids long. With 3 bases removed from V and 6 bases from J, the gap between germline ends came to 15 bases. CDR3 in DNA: TGTGCCAGCAGCCAGTCCTGGGGCTTGGGCGAGCAGTACTTC. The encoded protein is CASSQSWGLGEQYF.

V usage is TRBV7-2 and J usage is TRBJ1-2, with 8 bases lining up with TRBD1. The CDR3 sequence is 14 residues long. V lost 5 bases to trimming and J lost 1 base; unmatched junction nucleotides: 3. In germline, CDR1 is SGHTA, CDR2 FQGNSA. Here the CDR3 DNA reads TGTGCCAGCAGCCGGGACAGGAATAACTATGGCTACACCTTC. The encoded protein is CASSRDRNNYGYTF. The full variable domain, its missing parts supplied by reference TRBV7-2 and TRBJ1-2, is GAGVSQSPSNKVTEKGKDVELRCDPISGHTALYWYRQSLGQGLEFLIYFQGNSAPDKSGLPSDRFSAERTGGSVSTLTIQRTQQEDSAVYLCASSRDRNNYGYTFGSGTRLTVV.

CDR3 in amino acids: CASSAQSGDNEQFF. In nucleotides, the CDR3 is TGTGCCAGCAGTGCCCAATCGGGAGATAATGAGCAGTTCTTC. V and J are TRBV6-4 and TRBJ2-1; TRBD2 might be the D (6 bases). V gave up 4 bases and J gave up 7 bases, with 14 bases separating them. CDR1 MRHNA and CDR2 SNTAGT come from the germline V gene. The CDR3 runs 14 residues.

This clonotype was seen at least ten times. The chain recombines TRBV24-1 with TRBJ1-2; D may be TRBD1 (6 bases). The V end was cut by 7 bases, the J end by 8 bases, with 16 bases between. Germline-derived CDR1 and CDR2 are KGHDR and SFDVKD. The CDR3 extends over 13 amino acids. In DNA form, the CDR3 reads TGTGCCACCAGGGATCCAGGGGAGGGAGGCTACACCTTC. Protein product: CATRDPGEGGYTF.

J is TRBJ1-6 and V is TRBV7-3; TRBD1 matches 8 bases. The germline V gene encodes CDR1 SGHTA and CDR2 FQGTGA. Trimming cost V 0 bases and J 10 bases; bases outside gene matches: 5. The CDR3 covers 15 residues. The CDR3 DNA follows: TGTGCCAGCAGCTTAACCGGACAGGGACGCTCACCCCTCCACTTT. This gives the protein CASSLTGQGRSPLHF.

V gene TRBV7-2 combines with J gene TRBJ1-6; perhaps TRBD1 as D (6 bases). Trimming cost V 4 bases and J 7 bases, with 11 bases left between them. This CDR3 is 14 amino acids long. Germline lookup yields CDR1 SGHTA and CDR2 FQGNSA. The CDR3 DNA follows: TGTGCCAGCAGCTCCCTACAGGGCAATTCACCCCTCCACTTT. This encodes CASSSLQGNSPLHF.

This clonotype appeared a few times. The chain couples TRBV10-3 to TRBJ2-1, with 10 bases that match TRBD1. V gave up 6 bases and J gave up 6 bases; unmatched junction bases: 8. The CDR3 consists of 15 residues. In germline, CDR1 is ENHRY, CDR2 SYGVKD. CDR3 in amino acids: CAIRGDRGNFNEQFF. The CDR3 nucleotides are TGTGCCATCAGGGGGGACAGGGGCAACTTCAATGAGCAGTTCTTC.

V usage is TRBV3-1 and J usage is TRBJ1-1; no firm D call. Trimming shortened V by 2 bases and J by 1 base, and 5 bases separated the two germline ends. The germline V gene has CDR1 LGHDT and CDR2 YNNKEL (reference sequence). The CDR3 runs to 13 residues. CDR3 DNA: TGTGCCAGCAGCCAAACGGAGAACACTGAAGCTTTCTTT. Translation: CASSQTENTEAFF.

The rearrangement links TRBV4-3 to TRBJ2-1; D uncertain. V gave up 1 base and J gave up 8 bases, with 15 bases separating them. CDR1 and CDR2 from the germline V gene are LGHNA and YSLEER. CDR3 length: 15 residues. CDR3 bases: TGCGCCAGCAGCCAAGCCCACGCAGGTGCGGATGAGCAGTTCTTC. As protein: CASSQAHAGADEQFF.

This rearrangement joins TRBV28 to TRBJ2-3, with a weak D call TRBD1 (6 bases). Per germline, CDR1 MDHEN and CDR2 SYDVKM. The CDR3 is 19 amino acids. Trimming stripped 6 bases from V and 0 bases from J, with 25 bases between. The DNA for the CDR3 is TGTGCCAGCAGCGACTCTCTCTGGAAATGGGACACTAGCACAGATACGCAGTATTTT. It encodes CASSDSLWKWDTSTDTQYF. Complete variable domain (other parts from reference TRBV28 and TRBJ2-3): DVKVTQSSRYLVKRTGEKVFLECVQDMDHENMFWYRQDPGLGLRLIYFSYDVKMKEKGDIPEGYSVSREKKERFSLILESASTNQTSMYLCASSDSLWKWDTSTDTQYFGPGTRLTVL.

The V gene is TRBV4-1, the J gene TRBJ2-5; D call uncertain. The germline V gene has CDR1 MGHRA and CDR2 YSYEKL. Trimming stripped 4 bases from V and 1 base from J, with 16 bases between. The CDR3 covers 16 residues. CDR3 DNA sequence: TGCGCCAGCAGCCCTCTAGTCCAACTCGGCCAAGAGACCCAGTACTTC. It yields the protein CASSPLVQLGQETQYF.

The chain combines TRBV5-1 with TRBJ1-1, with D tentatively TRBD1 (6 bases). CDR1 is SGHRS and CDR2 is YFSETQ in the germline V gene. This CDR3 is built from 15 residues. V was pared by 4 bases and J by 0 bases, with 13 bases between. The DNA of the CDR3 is TGCGCCAGCAGCCACGGACAGCAACTGAACACTGAAGCTTTCTTT. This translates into CASSHGQQLNTEAFF.

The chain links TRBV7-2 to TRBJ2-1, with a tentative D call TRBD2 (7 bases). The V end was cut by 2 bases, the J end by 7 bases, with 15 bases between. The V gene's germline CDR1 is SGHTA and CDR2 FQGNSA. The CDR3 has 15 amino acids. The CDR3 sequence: CASSLLRGPPNEQFF. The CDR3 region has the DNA TGTGCCAGCAGCTTACTGCGGGGGCCCCCGAATGAGCAGTTCTTC.